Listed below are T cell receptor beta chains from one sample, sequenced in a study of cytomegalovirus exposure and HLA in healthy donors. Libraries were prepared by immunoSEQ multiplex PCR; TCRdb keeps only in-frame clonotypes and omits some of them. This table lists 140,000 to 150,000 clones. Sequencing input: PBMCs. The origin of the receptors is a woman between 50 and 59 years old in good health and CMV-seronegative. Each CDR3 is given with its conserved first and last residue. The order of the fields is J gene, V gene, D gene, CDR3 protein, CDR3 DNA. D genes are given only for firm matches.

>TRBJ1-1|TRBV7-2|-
CASSLGDGGITEAFF
TGTGCCAGCAGCTTAGGGGACGGGGGGATCACTGAAGCTTTCTTT
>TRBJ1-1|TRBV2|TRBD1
CAKRTGGNEVPEAFF
TGTGCAAAGAGGACAGGGGGCAATGAGGTACCTGAAGCTTTCTTT
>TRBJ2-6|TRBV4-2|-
CASSHTDTSGANVLTF
TGTGCCAGCAGCCACACTGACACATCTGGGGCCAACGTCCTGACTTTC
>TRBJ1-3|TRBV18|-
CASSPTAGEMVGNTIYF
TGTGCCAGCTCACCTACGGCAGGGGAAATGGTCGGAAACACCATATATTTT
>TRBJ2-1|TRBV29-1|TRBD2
CSDTTSGEQFF
TGCAGCGACACGACTAGCGGTGAACAGTTCTTC
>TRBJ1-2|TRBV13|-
CASSLGTFYGYTF
TGTGCCAGCAGCCTGGGGACTTTCTATGGCTACACCTTC
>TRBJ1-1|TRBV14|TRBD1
CASSGHRGSGEAFF
TGTGCCAGCAGCGGACACAGGGGAAGCGGTGAAGCTTTCTTT
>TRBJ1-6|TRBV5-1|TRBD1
CASSPGTGQLSPLHF
TGCGCCAGCAGCCCGGGGACAGGGCAACTTTCACCCCTCCACTTT
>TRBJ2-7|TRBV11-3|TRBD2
CASSLGREPFYEQYF
TGTGCCAGCAGCTTAGGGCGGGAGCCCTTTTACGAGCAGTACTTC
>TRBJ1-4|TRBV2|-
CASHRESGEKLFF
TGTGCCAGCCACCGGGAAAGCGGAGAAAAACTGTTTTTT
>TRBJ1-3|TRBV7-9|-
CASSFLGGTDSGNTIYF
TGTGCCAGCAGCTTTCTCGGAGGGACCGACTCTGGAAACACCATATATTTT
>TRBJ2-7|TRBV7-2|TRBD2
CASSSRGGQRTSYEQYF
TGTGCCAGCAGCTCACGGGGGGGGCAAAGAACCTCCTACGAGCAGTACTTC
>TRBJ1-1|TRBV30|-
CAWGPVGPLAFF
TGTGCCTGGGGCCCGGTTGGGCCGCTAGCTTTCTTT
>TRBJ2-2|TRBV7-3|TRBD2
CASSLDGGTSGNTGELFF
TGTGCCAGCAGCTTAGACGGGGGGACTAGCGGGAATACCGGGGAGCTGTTTTTT
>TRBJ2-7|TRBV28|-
CASSQYQARGEQYF
TGTGCCAGCAGCCAATACCAGGCCCGGGGCGAGCAGTACTTC
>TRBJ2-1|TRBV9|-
CASSVAWRHTYNEQFF
TGTGCCAGCAGCGTAGCATGGCGGCACACCTACAATGAGCAGTTCTTC
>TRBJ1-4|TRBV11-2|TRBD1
CASSLRTGGNEKLFF
TGTGCCAGCAGCTTACGGACAGGGGGTAATGAAAAACTGTTTTTT
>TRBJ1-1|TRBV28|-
CASSPVGGNSEAFF
TGTGCCAGCAGCCCCGTGGGAGGTAATTCTGAAGCTTTCTTT
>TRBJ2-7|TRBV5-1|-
CASRDSLSYEQYF
TGCGCCAGTCGGGACTCACTTTCCTACGAGCAGTACTTC
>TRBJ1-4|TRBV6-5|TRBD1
CASRLHRGNNEKLFF
TGTGCCAGCAGACTCCACAGGGGAAATAATGAAAAACTGTTTTTT
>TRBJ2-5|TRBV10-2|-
CASSVSTRWETQYF
TGCGCCAGCAGTGTATCTACGCGGTGGGAGACCCAGTACTTC
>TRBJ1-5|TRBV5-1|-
CASSPGSSNQPQHF
TGCGCCAGCAGCCCCGGGAGTAGCAATCAGCCCCAGCATTTT
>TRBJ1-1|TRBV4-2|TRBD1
CASSQEWTGAPEAFF
TGTGCCAGCAGCCAAGAATGGACAGGGGCCCCTGAAGCTTTCTTT
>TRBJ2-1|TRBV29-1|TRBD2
CSVPGLGIGEQFF
TGCAGCGTGCCCGGACTAGGTATAGGTGAGCAGTTCTTC
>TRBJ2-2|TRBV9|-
CASSVRGTNTGELFF
TGTGCCAGCAGCGTACGCGGGACGAACACCGGGGAGCTGTTTTTT
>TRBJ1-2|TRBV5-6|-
CASSTGIYGYTF
TGTGCCAGCAGCACAGGGATCTATGGCTACACCTTC
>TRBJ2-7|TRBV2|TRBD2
CASRYPGGYEQYF
TGTGCCAGCCGATACCCGGGGGGCTACGAGCAGTACTTC
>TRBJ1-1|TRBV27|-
CASSLRAGPEAFF
TGTGCCAGCAGTCTCAGGGCGGGGCCTGAAGCTTTCTTT
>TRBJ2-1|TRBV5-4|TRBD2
CASSLTSGSYNEQFF
TGTGCCAGCAGCCTGACTAGCGGGAGTTACAATGAGCAGTTCTTC
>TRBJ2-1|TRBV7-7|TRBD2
CASSQTTSGYNEQFF
TGTGCCAGCAGCCAGACGACTAGCGGATACAATGAGCAGTTCTTC
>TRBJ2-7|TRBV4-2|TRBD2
CASSPIGLAALYEQYF
TGTGCCAGCAGCCCTATCGGACTAGCGGCTCTCTACGAGCAGTACTTC
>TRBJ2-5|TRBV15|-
CATSTREPETQYF
TGTGCCACCAGCACGAGGGAGCCGGAGACCCAGTACTTC
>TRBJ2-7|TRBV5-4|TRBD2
CASRAEAGGSSYEQYF
TGTGCCAGCAGAGCCGAAGCGGGGGGCTCCTCCTACGAGCAGTACTTC
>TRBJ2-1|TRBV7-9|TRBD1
CASSPPPGTGDLNEQFF
TGTGCCAGCAGTCCTCCCCCTGGGACAGGAGACTTAAATGAGCAGTTCTTC
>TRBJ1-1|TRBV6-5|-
CASSSGDIREAFF
TGTGCCAGCAGTTCAGGGGACATCCGAGAAGCTTTCTTT
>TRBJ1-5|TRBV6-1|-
CASSELLLSNQPQHF
TGTGCCAGCAGTGAATTACTCCTAAGCAATCAGCCCCAGCATTTT
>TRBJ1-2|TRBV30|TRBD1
CAWRPRSGTGGVGYTF
TGTGCCTGGAGGCCTCGATCCGGGACAGGGGGCGTTGGCTACACCTTC
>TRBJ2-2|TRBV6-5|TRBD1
CASSYAQGVTGELFF
TGTGCCAGCAGTTACGCGCAGGGGGTCACCGGGGAGCTGTTTTTT
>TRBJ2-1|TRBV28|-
CASSLDFNEQFF
TGTGCCAGCAGTCTCGACTTCAATGAGCAGTTCTTC